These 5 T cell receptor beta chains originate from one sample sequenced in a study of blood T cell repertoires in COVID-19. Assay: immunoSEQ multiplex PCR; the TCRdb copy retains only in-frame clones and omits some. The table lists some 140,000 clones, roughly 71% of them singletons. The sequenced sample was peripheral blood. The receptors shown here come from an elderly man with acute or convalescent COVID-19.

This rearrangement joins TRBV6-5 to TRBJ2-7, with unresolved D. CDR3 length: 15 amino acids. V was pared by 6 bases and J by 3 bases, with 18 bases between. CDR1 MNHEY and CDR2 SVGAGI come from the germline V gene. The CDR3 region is CASSPDTITIYEQYF. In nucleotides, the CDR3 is TGTGCCAGCAGCCCCGACACCATTACCATCTACGAGCAGTACTTC.

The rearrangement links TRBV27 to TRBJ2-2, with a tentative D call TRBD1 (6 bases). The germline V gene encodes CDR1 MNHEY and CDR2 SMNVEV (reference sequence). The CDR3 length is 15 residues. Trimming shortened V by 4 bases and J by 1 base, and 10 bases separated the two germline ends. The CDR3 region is CASSSRDMNTGELFF. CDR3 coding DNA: TGTGCCAGCAGTTCCCGGGACATGAACACCGGGGAGCTGTTTTTT.

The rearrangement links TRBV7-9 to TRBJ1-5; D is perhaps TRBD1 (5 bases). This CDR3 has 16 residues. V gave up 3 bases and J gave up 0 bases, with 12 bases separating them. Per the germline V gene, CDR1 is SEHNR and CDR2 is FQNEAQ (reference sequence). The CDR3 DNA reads TGTGCCAGCAGCTTGGGTCGGGGGGATAGCAATCAGCCCCAGCATTTT. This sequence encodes CASSLGRGDSNQPQHF.

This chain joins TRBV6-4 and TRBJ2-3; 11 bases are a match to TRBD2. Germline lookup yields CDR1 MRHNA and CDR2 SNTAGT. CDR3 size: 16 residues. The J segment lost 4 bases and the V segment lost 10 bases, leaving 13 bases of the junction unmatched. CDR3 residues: CAIIGGLAGGPDTQYF. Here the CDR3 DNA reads TGTGCCATCATCGGCGGTTTAGCGGGGGGGCCAGATACGCAGTATTTT.

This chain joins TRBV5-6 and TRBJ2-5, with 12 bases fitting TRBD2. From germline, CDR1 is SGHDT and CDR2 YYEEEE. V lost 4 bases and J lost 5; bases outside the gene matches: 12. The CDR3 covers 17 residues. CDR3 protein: CASSGGLAGGPRETQYF. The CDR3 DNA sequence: TGTGCCAGCAGCGGGGGGCTAGCGGGGGGGCCGAGGGAGACCCAGTACTTC.